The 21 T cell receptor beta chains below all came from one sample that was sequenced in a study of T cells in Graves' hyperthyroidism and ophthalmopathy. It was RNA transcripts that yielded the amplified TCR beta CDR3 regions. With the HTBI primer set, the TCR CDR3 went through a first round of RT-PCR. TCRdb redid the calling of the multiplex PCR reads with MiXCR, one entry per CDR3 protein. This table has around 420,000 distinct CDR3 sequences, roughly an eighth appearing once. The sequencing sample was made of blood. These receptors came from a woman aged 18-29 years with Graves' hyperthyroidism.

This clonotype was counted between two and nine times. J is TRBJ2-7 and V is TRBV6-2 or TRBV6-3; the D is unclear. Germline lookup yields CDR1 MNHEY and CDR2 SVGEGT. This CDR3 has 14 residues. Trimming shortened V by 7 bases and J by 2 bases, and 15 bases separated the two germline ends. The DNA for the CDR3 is TGTGCCAGCAAGAGAATCAGGTTGGCCTACGAGCAGTACTTC. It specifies CASKRIRLAYEQYF.

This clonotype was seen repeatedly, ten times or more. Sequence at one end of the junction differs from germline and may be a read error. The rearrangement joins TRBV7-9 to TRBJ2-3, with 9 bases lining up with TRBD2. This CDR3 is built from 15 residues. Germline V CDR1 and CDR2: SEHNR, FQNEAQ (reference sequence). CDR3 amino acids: CASSIAGASTDTQYF. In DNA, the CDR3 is TGTGCCAGCAGCATAGCGGGGGCAAGCACAGATACGCAGTATTTT.

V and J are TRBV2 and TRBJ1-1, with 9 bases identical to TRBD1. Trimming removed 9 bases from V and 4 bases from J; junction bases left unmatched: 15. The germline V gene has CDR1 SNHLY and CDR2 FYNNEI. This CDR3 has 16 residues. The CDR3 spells CASGRDRVDWATEAFF. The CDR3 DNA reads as TGTGCCAGTGGCCGGGACAGGGTCGACTGGGCCACTGAAGCTTTCTTT.

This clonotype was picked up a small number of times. For the CDR3, the DNA is TGTGCCAGCAGTTCTAAGGACAGGAACTTATATGGCTACACCTTC. Its translation: CASSSKDRNLYGYTF. The chain links TRBV6-8 to TRBJ1-2; 7 nucleotides align to TRBD1. The V gene end was trimmed by 4 bases and the J gene end by 5 bases; junction bases not matched to a gene: 10. Germline values: CDR1 MNHGY, CDR2 SAAAGT. This CDR3 comprises 15 residues.

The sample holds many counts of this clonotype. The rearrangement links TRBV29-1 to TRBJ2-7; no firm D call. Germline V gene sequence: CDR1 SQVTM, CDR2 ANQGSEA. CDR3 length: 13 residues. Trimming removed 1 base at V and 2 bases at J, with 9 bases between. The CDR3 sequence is CSVEGGGAYEQYF. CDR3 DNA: TGCAGCGTTGAAGGTGGCGGAGCCTACGAGCAGTACTTC.

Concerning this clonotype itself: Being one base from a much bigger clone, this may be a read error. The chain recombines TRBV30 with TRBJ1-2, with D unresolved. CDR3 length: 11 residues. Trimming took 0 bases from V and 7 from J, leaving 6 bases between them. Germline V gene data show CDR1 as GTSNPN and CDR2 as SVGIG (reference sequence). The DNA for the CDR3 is TGTGCCTGGAGTGTATCGGGTGGCTACACCTTC. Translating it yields CAWSVSGGYTF. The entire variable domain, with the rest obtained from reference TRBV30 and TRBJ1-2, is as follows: SQTIHQWPATLVQPVGSPLSLECTVEGTSNPNLYWYRQAAGRGLQLLFYSVGIGQISSEVPQNLSASRPQDRQFILSSKKLLLSDSGFYLCAWSVSGGYTFGSGTRLTVV.

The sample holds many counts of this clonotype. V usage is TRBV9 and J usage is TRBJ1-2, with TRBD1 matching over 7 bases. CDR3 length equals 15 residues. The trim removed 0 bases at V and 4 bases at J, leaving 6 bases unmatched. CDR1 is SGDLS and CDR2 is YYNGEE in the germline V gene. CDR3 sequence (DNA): TGTGCCAGCAGCGTAGCCGGCCAGGGGGTCTATGGCTACACCTTC. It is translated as CASSVAGQGVYGYTF. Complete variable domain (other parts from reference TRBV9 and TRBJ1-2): DSGVTQTPKHLITATGQRVTLRCSPRSGDLSVYWYQQSLDQGLQFLIQYYNGEERAKGNILERFSAQQFPDLHSELNLSSLELGDSALYFCASSVAGQGVYGYTFGSGTRLTVV.

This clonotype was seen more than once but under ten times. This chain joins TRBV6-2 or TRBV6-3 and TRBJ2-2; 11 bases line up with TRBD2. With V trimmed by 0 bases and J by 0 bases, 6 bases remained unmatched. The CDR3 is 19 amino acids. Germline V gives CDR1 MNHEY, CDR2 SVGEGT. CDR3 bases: TGTGCCAGCAGTTACTCAGGGACTAGCGGCAGACCGAACACCGGGGAGCTGTTTTTT. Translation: CASSYSGTSGRPNTGELFF.

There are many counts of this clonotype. The CDR3: CASSEGQPVQPQHF. The CDR3 bases are TGTGCCAGCAGTGAGGGACAGCCGGTTCAGCCCCAGCATTTT. The V and J genes are TRBV2 and TRBJ1-5, with 7 nucleotides matching TRBD1. The CDR3 loop spans 14 amino acids. The junction had 5 bases not matched to a gene; V was cut back by 3 bases and J by 6 bases. Germline CDR1 and CDR2: SNHLY and FYNNEI.

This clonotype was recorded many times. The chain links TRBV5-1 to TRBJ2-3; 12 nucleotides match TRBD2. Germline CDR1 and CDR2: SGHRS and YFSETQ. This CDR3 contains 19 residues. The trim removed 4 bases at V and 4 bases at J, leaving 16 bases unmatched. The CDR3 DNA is TGCGCCAGCAGCCTCGACCTGACTAGCGGGAGTTTTATCTCAGATACGCAGTATTTT. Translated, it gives CASSLDLTSGSFISDTQYF.

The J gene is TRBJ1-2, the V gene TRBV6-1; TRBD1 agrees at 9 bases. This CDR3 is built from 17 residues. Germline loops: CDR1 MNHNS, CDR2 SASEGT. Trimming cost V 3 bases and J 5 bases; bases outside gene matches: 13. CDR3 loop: CASSDRDRVVLKYGYTF. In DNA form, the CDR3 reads TGTGCCAGCAGTGACCGGGACAGGGTAGTATTAAAGTATGGCTACACCTTC.

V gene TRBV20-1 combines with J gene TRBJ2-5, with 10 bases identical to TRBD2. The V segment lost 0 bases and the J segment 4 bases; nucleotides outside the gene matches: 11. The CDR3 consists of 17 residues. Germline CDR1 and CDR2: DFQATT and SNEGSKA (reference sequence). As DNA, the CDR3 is TGCAGTGCTAGAGATTTTCTCCTAGCGGGAGTTTTAGAGACCCAGTACTTC. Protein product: CSARDFLLAGVLETQYF.

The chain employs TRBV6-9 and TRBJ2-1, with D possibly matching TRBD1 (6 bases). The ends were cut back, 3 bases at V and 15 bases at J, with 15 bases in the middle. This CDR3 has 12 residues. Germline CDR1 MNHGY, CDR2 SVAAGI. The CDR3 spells CASSYPGQCRFF. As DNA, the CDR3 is TGTGCCAGCAGTTACCCCGGACAGTGTAGGTTCTTC.

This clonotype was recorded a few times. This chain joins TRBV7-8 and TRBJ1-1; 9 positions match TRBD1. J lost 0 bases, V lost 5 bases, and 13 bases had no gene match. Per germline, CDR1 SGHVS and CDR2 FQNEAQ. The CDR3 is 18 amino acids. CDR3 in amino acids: CASSRKIGTGYMNTEAFF. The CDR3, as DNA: TGTGCCAGCAGCAGAAAAATTGGGACAGGGTATATGAACACTGAAGCTTTCTTT.

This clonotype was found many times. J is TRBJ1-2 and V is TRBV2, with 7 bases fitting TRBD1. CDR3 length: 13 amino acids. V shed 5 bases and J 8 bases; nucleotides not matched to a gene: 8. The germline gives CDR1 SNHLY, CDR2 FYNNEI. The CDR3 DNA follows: TGTGCCAGCAGTACAACAGGGGTTCGGGGCTACACCTTC. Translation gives CASSTTGVRGYTF.

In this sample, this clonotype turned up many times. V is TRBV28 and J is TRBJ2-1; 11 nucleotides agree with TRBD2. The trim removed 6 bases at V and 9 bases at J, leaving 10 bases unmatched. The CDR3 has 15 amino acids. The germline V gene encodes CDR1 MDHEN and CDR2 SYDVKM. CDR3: CASSKGGLAVGEQFF. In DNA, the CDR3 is TGTGCCAGCAGCAAGGGGGGACTAGCGGTGGGTGAGCAGTTCTTC.

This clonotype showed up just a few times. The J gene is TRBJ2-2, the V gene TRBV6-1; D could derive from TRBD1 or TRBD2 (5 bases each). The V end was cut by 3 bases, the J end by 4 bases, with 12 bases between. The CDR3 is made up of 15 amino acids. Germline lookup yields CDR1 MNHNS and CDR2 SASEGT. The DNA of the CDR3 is TGTGCCAGCAGTGAGTCGGGGCAGATCACCGGGGAGCTGTTTTTT. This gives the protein CASSESGQITGELFF.

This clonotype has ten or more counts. CDR3 amino acids: CASSLVLAYNEQFF. CDR3 nucleotides: TGTGCCAGCAGCTTAGTACTGGCCTACAATGAGCAGTTCTTC. This chain joins TRBV7-9 and TRBJ2-1; D is undetermined. With 1 base removed from V and 2 bases from J, the gap between germline ends came to 6 bases. This CDR3 has 14 residues. CDR1 and CDR2 from the germline V gene are SEHNR and FQNEAQ (reference sequence).

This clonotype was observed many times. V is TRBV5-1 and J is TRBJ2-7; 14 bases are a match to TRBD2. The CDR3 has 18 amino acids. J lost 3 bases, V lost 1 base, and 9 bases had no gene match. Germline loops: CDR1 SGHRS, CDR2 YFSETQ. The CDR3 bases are TGCGCCAGCAGCTTGATAACCGGGACTAGCGGGAGTGGCTACGAGCAGTACTTC. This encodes CASSLITGTSGSGYEQYF.

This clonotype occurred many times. Written as DNA, the CDR3 is TGTGCCAGCAGTCCCATCTCCTGGACAGGGAGAAGGGGCAATGAGCAGTTCTTC. Encoded protein: CASSPISWTGRRGNEQFF. V gene TRBV28 combines with J gene TRBJ2-1; 8 bases agree with TRBD1. Germline CDR1 reads MDHEN; CDR2 reads SYDVKM. V lost 5 bases and J lost 6; bases outside the gene matches: 18. This CDR3 spans 18 amino acids.

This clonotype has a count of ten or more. The CDR3 coding sequence is TGTGCCAGCAGCTTCATCGGGGAGAATGAGCAGTTCTTC. This encodes CASSFIGENEQFF. J is TRBJ2-1 and V is TRBV7-2, with TRBD2 as a possible D gene (5 bases). CDR3 size: 13 residues. V was pared by 3 bases and J by 7 bases, with 10 bases between. CDR1 SGHTA and CDR2 FQGNSA come from the germline V gene.